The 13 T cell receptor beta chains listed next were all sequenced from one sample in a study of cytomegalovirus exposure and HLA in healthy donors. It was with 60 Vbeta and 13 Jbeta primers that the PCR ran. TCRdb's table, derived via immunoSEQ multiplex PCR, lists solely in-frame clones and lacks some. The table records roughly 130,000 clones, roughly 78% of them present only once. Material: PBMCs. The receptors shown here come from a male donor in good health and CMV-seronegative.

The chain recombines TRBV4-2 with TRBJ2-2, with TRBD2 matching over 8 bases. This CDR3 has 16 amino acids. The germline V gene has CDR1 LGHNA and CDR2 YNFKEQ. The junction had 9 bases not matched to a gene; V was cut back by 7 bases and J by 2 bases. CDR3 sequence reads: CASNPRGGPNTGELFF. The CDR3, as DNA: TGTGCCAGCAACCCTCGGGGGGGCCCTAACACCGGGGAGCTGTTTTTT.

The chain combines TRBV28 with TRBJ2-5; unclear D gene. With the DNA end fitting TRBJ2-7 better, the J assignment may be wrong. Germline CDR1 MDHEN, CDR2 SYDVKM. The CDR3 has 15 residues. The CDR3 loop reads CASSPLPPPPYEQYF. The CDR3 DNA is TGTGCCAGCAGTCCACTTCCCCCACCCCCCTACGAGCAGTACTTC.

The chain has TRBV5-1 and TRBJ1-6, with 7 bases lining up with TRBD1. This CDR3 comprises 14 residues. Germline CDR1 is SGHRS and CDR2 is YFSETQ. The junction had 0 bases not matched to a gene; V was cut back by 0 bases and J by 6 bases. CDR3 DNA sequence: TGCGCCAGCAGCTTGGACAGGGGTAATTCACCCCTCCACTTT. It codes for CASSLDRGNSPLHF.

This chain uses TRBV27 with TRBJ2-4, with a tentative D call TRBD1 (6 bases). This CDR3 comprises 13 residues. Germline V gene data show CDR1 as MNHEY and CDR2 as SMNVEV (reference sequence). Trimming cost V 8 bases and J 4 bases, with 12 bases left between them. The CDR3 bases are TGTGCCAGCGCGCCGGGACAAAAAAACATTCAGTACTTC. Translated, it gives CASAPGQKNIQYF.

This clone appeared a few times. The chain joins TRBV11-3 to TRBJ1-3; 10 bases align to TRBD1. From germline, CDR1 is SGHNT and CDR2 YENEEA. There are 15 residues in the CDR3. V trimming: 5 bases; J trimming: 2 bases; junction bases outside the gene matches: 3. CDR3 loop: CASSPGQGPGNTIYF. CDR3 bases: TGTGCCAGCAGCCCGGGACAGGGGCCTGGAAACACCATATATTTT.

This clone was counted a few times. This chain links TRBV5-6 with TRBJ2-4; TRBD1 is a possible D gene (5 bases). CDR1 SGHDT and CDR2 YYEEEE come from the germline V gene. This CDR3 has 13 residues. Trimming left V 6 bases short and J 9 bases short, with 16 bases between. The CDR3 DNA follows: TGTGCCAGCACCCCAGGGAACTGGGGCATTCAGTACTTC. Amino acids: CASTPGNWGIQYF.

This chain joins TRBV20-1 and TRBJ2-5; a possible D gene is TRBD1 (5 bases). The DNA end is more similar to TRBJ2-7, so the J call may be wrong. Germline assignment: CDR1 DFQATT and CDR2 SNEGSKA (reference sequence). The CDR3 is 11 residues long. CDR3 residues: CSATGNYEQYF. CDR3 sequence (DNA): TGCAGTGCTACAGGGAACTACGAGCAGTACTTC.

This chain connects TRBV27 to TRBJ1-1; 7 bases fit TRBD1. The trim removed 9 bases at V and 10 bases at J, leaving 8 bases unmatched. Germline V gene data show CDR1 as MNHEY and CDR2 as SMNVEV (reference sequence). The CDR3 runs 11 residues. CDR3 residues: CASYRGWRAFF. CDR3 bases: TGTGCCAGTTACAGGGGATGGAGAGCTTTCTTT.

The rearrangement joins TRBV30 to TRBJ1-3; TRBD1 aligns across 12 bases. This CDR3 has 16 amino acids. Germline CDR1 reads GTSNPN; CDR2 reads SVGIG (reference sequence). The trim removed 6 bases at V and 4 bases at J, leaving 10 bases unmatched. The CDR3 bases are TGTGCCTGCCCCGGGACAGGGGGCGCAGGAGGAAACACCATATATTTT. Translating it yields CACPGTGGAGGNTIYF.

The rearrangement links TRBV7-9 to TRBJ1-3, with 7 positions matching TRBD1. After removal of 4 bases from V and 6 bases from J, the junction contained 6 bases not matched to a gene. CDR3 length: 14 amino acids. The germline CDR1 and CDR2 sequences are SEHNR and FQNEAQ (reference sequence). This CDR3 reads CASSSYRGENTIYF. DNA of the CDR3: TGTGCCAGCAGCTCCTACAGGGGCGAAAACACCATATATTTT.

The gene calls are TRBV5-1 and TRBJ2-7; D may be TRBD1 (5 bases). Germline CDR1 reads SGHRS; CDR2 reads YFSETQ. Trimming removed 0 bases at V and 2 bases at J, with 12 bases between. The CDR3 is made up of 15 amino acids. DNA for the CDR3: TGCGCCAGCAGCTTGGTTGTGGCAGGGCCCTACGAGCAGTACTTC. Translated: CASSLVVAGPYEQYF.

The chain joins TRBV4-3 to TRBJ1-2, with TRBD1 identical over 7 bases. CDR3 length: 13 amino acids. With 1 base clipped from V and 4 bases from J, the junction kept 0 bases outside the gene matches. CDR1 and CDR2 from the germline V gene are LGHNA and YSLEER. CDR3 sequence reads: CASSQGQGYGYTF. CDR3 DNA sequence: TGCGCCAGCAGCCAAGGACAGGGCTATGGCTACACCTTC.

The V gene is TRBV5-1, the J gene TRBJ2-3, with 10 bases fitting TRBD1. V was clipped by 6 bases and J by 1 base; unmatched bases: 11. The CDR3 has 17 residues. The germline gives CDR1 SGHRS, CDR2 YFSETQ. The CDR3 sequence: CASTFDRGRFGTDTQYF. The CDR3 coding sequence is TGCGCCAGCACCTTCGACAGGGGGCGGTTCGGCACAGATACGCAGTATTTT.